This T cell receptor beta chain was sequenced during a study of CD8 T cells in Susac syndrome. The wider study: Treatment at blood withdrawal was none, corticosteroids, or intravenous immunoglobulin alone in Susac syndrome patients.

Concerning this clonotype itself: Its antigen is unknown.

An amount of RNA that ranged from roughly 0.5 to 1 ug was reverse transcribed with random hexamers. TCRdb reanalysed the immunoSEQ multiplex PCR reads using MiXCR and keeps one entry per CDR3 protein. The sample has 70,000 to 75,000 distinct CDR3 sequences; 93% are singletons. CD8+ and CD4+ T cells from blood underwent TCR beta sequencing, which was carried out in a high-throughput format. Under recently defined diagnostic criteria, the patients with Susac syndrome qualified as having definite or probable disease. CDR1 is SGHTA and CDR2 is FQGNSA in the germline V gene. Deletions cut 0 bases from V and 8 bases from J, with 18 bases between. This CDR3 has 16 amino acids. Points from the study as a whole: Susac syndrome CD4+ T cell repertoires showed no clonal expansion.

The V gene is TRBV7-2, the J gene TRBJ2-3, with TRBD1 as a possible D gene (5 bases). This TCR was recovered from a human donor with Susac syndrome. Sequencing was carried out using CD4+ T cells from PBMCs. The DNA of the CDR3 is TGTGCCAGCAGCTTAGCCCGGGTCAGGGCCCCCGCTACGCAGTATTTT. It specifies CASSLARVRAPATQYF.